The 11 T cell receptor beta chains listed next were all sequenced from one sample in a study of blood T cells in healthy people across ages. Then a second PCR, running about 7 to 11 cycles, was carried out with a sample-barcoded 5' primer and a J-beta primer mix. TCRdb redid the calling of the 5' RACE reads with MiXCR, one entry per CDR3 protein. The table shows some 1.6 million distinct CDR3 sequences, with almost 35% occurring only once. The sample taken for sequencing was blood. The receptors derive from a woman younger than 45 in good health.

This clonotype has more than one count but fewer than ten. This rearrangement joins TRBV20-1 to TRBJ1-4; 7 bases are a match to TRBD1. V gave up 7 bases and J gave up 11 bases; unmatched junction bases: 19. There are 15 residues in the CDR3. CDR1 DFQATT and CDR2 SNEGSKA come from the germline V gene (reference sequence). DNA of the CDR3: TGCAGTGTCACTAAATTGGGACAGAGTTCCGGGAAACTGTTTTTT. It is translated as CSVTKLGQSSGKLFF.

The chain uses TRBV20-1 and TRBJ2-1; possible D gene TRBD1, 5 bases. The CDR3 consists of 13 residues. From germline, CDR1 is DFQATT and CDR2 SNEGSKA (reference sequence). Trimming left V 2 bases short and J 7 bases short, with 12 bases between. The CDR3: CSARRGSRNEQFF. The CDR3 coding sequence is TGCAGTGCTAGAAGGGGATCTAGGAATGAGCAGTTCTTC.

Only a few counts were recorded for this clonotype. The J gene is TRBJ2-1, the V gene TRBV7-9; 7 bases are a match to TRBD2. The length of the CDR3 is 14 residues. The germline gives CDR1 SEHNR, CDR2 FQNEAQ (reference sequence). Germline trimming cut 0 bases from V and 7 bases from J; bases unmatched to any gene: 3. The CDR3 here is CASSLAGGMNEQFF. CDR3 in DNA: TGTGCCAGCAGCTTAGCGGGAGGGATGAATGAGCAGTTCTTC. Supplemented by reference TRBV7-9 and TRBJ2-1, the full variable domain reads DTGVSQNPRHKITKRGQNVTFRCDPISEHNRLYWYRQTLGQGPEFLTYFQNEAQLEKSRLLSDRFSAERPKGSFSTLEIQRTEQGDSAMYLCASSLAGGMNEQFFGPGTRLTVL.

The J gene is TRBJ2-3, the V gene TRBV30; D may be TRBD1 (5 bases). The ends were cut back, 1 base at V and 0 bases at J, with 11 bases in the middle. CDR3 size: 15 residues. Germline V gene lookup returns CDR1 GTSNPN and CDR2 SVGIG (reference sequence). CDR3 DNA: TGTGCCTGGAGTGGTCTGACAGTTAGCACAGATACGCAGTATTTT. It codes for CAWSGLTVSTDTQYF. The variable domain in full, completed from reference TRBV30 and TRBJ2-3, reads SQTIHQWPATLVQPVGSPLSLECTVEGTSNPNLYWYRQAAGRGLQLLFYSVGIGQISSEVPQNLSASRPQDRQFILSSKKLLLSDSGFYLCAWSGLTVSTDTQYFGPGTRLTVL.

This clonotype was found a few times. V is TRBV20-1 and J is TRBJ2-7; 12 bases are shared with TRBD2. The ends lost 5 bases at V and 10 bases at J; junction bases unmatched: 21. This CDR3 region has 17 residues. The germline V gene encodes CDR1 DFQATT and CDR2 SNEGSKA (reference sequence). The CDR3 DNA reads as TGCAGTGCTTCTCCACGGGGACTAGCGGGCCTTCAGGATGATCAGTACTTC. It specifies CSASPRGLAGLQDDQYF.

This clonotype came up once. One junction end does not reproduce the germline sequence, and a read error may be involved. This rearrangement joins TRBV4-1 to TRBJ2-7; D gene unclear. In germline, CDR1 is MGHRA, CDR2 YSYEKL. The CDR3 sequence is 14 residues long. The DNA for the CDR3 is TGCGCCAGCAGCCAAGGGTTAGCCTCCTACAAGCAGTACTTC. This encodes CASSQGLASYKQYF.

The gene calls are TRBV7-8 and TRBJ1-4, with 7 bases matching TRBD1. This CDR3 region has 18 residues. Germline CDR1 and CDR2: SGHVS and FQNEAQ. V lost 5 bases, J lost 1 base, and 13 bases stayed unmatched. For the CDR3, the DNA is TGTGCCAGCAGCCAAATGTTAATAGGGGGCGGAACTAATGAAAAACTGTTTTTT. Translation: CASSQMLIGGGTNEKLFF. Variable domain in full (rest from reference TRBV7-8 and TRBJ1-4): GAGVSQSPRYKVAKRGQDVALRCDPISGHVSLFWYQQALGQGPEFLTYFQNEAQLDKSGLPSDRFFAERPEGSVSTLKIQRTQQEDSAVYLCASSQMLIGGGTNEKLFFGSGTQLSVL.

The sample holds a few counts of this clonotype. The rearrangement joins TRBV4-1 to TRBJ2-3; 7 positions agree with TRBD2. Germline trimming cut 0 bases from V and 3 bases from J; bases unmatched to any gene: 12. Germline V gene lookup returns CDR1 MGHRA and CDR2 YSYEKL. This CDR3 contains 18 residues. The CDR3 coding sequence is TGCGCCAGCAGCCAAGACGAGACGGGGGAGGGCATGACAGATACGCAGTATTTT. Translating gives CASSQDETGEGMTDTQYF.

This CDR3 is CASRAGAHSSYEQYF. The CDR3 DNA follows: TGTGCCAGCAGAGCAGGGGCCCATAGCTCCTACGAGCAGTACTTC. The chain combines TRBV6-6 with TRBJ2-7; possible D gene TRBD1, 6 bases. The germline V and J ends were trimmed by 6 bases and 0 bases, with 15 bases remaining between them. There are 15 residues in the CDR3. CDR1 and CDR2 from the germline V gene are MNHNY and SVGAGI (reference sequence).

This chain connects TRBV12-3 or TRBV12-4 to TRBJ1-1; D remains unclear. The CDR3 spans 15 residues. Trimming took off 6 bases at V and 2 bases at J, with 16 bases between the two ends. CDR3: CASRSWSDFNTEAFF. The CDR3 region has the DNA TGTGCCAGCAGGTCCTGGAGCGACTTCAACACTGAAGCTTTCTTT.

The CDR3 reads CSATTKPGEQYF. In nucleotides, the CDR3 is TGCAGTGCTACGACGAAACCGGGGGAGCAGTACTTC. The gene calls are TRBV20-1 and TRBJ2-7, with D perhaps TRBD2 (5 bases). Germline V CDR1 and CDR2: DFQATT, SNEGSKA (reference sequence). Trimming left V 4 bases short and J 7 bases short, with 14 bases between. CDR3 length: 12 residues.